This TCR beta chain was sequenced for a study of response to subunit inactivated influenza vaccine. A single record per CDR3 protein comes from TCRdb applying MiXCR to the RT-PCR reads. The profile shows about 780,000 distinct CDR3 sequences, approximately 17% of them singletons. The CDR3 sequence is 12 residues long. Germline V CDR1 and CDR2: MNHNS, SASEGT. V lost 8 bases and J lost 0, with 8 bases in between. Findings and caveats of the study: Few new T cells, the authors suggested, are recruited by each seasonal influenza vaccination.

There are a few counts of this clonotype. Its matching antigen is unknown. Sequencing was performed on PBMCs from blood, taken around 5 days after vaccination. This clonotype was obtained from a man aged 50-60 years who received an inactivated influenza vaccine. The chain couples TRBV6-1 to TRBJ2-7, with D perhaps matching TRBD1 (5 bases). The CDR3, as DNA: TGTGCCAGCGGAGACAGCTCCTACGAGCAGTACTTC. This codes for CASGDSSYEQYF.